Listed below are T cell receptor beta chains from one sample, sequenced in a study of vaccination effects on CD4 cells after COVID-19. Repertoires were generated with immunoSEQ multiplex PCR, while TCRdb's copy carries only in-frame clones and drops some. The data show tens of thousands of clones, approximately 70% seen once. The antigens these receptors bind are not known. The sample consisted of CD4+ T cells from PBMCs cultured without peptide, taken before COVID-19 vaccination. These receptors were taken from a human donor who had a prior SARS-CoV-2 infection. CDR3s include the opening cysteine and the closing phenylalanine or tryptophan. A D gene is named only where the DNA matches it firmly. Where a row states a size, it is once, few, many or the class of an expanded clone; other rows omit it.

clone_size j_call v_call d_call cdr3_nt cdr3_aa
NA TRBJ2-5 TRBV5-1 TRBD2 TGCGCCAGCAGCTTAGATGGGACTACCAAACAAGAGACCCAGTACTTC CASSLDGTTKQETQYF
once TRBJ2-1 TRBV9 NA TGTGCCAGCAGCGTAGGGGGGGCTGGGATATACAATGAGCAGTTCTTC CASSVGGAGIYNEQFF
NA TRBJ2-2 TRBV3-1/TRBV3-2 NA TGTGCCAGCAGCCAAGCGCGCGAGCGATGGAACACCGGGGAGCTGTTTTTT CASSQARERWNTGELFF
NA TRBJ1-5 TRBV2 NA TGTGCCAGCAGTGGAGAAGGTAATCAGCCCCAGCATTTT CASSGEGNQPQHF
few TRBJ1-1 TRBV7-9 NA TGTGCCAGCCTCCCGGACTGGGGCGCTGAAGCTTTCTTT CASLPDWGAEAFF
NA TRBJ2-5 TRBV7-3 NA TGTGCCAGCAGCTTTGGGACGCGAGAGACCCAGTACTTC CASSFGTRETQYF
NA TRBJ2-7 TRBV12-5 TRBD2 TGTGCTAGTGGTTTGCGGCTAGCGGGAGGAGCCTCCTACGAGCAGTACTTC CASGLRLAGGASYEQYF
NA TRBJ1-1 TRBV18 NA TGTGCCAGCTCACCCCGGGACGGTAGCCCTGAAGCTTTCTTT CASSPRDGSPEAFF
NA TRBJ2-7 TRBV9 TRBD1 TGTGCCAGCAGCTCGAGGGCAGGGGGCGAGCAGTACTTC CASSSRAGGEQYF
NA TRBJ2-3 TRBV11-3 NA TGTGCCAGCAGCTTAGGATCCTTCCCTCGGGAGTATTTT CASSLGSFPREYF
NA TRBJ2-4 TRBV13 NA TGTGCCAGCAGCTTAGGGCGAGTCCATGAAGTGGCTCAGTACTTC CASSLGRVHEVAQYF
NA TRBJ2-6 TRBV5-6 NA TGTGCCAGCAGCTTCACAGGATCTGGGGCCAACGTCCTGACTTTC CASSFTGSGANVLTF
NA TRBJ2-5 TRBV7-9 NA TGTGCCAGCAGCTTAGGGACAGTTCGTGAGACCCAGTACTTC CASSLGTVRETQYF
NA TRBJ1-3 TRBV6-5 NA TGTGCCAGTCGTGTCCGATCTGGAAACACCATATATTTT CASRVRSGNTIYF
few TRBJ2-1 TRBV2 NA TGTGCCAGCACCCCAGTAGACAGGAGCTCCTACAATGAGCAGTTCTTC CASTPVDRSSYNEQFF
NA TRBJ1-5 TRBV24-1 NA TGTGCCACCAGTGGGATAGAGGGCCCCAATCAGCCCCAGCATTTT CATSGIEGPNQPQHF
NA TRBJ1-3 TRBV6-2/TRBV6-3 NA TGTGCCAGCAGTCGAGGACGGTCGGCTGGAAACACCATATATTTT CASSRGRSAGNTIYF
NA TRBJ1-5 TRBV19 TRBD1 TGTGCCAGTAGTCCAAATCCGGGACAGCGCAATCAGCCCCAGCATTTT CASSPNPGQRNQPQHF
NA TRBJ2-1 TRBV27 NA TGTGCCAGCAGTTACAAGAATGAGCAGTTCTTC CASSYKNEQFF
NA TRBJ1-2 TRBV6-5 NA TGTGCCAGCGCTCAGTCAGGGTATGGCTACACCTTC CASAQSGYGYTF
NA TRBJ1-2 TRBV5-6 NA TGTGCCAGCAGCTTGACTGCCTATGGCTACACCTTC CASSLTAYGYTF
NA TRBJ2-6 TRBV19 TRBD1 TGTGCCAGCTTTCAGGGGGCGGGCGGGGCCAACGTCCTGACTTTC CASFQGAGGANVLTF
NA TRBJ2-1 TRBV3-1/TRBV3-2 TRBD2 TGTGCCAGCAGCCAAGATACAAGCGGGGTTAATGAGCAGTTCTTC CASSQDTSGVNEQFF
NA TRBJ1-6 TRBV24-1 NA TGTGCCACCAGTGAGGGTTCCTATAATTCACCCCTCCACTTT CATSEGSYNSPLHF
once TRBJ2-1 TRBV9 TRBD2 TGTGCCAGCAGCGCTGACGGGGGGGGATACAATGAGCAGTTCTTC CASSADGGGYNEQFF
few TRBJ2-2 TRBV5-1 TRBD1 TGCGCCAGCAGCTTGGCCAACAGGGGGTTGGCCGGGGAGCTGTTTTTT CASSLANRGLAGELFF
NA TRBJ1-5 TRBV19 TRBD1 TGTGCCAGTGGGGACAGGAGGCAGCCCCAGCATTTT CASGDRRQPQHF
NA TRBJ2-3 TRBV7-3 TRBD1 TGTGCCAGCAGCTTAACGACAGGGTCAGATACGCAGTATTTT CASSLTTGSDTQYF
NA TRBJ2-1 TRBV11-2 NA TGTGCCAGCAGAAAGGTCGGCCGCCTATACAATGAGCAGTTCTTC CASRKVGRLYNEQFF
NA TRBJ2-7 TRBV5-1 NA TGCGCCAGCAGCTTTGATCTTTCCTACGAGCAGTACTTC CASSFDLSYEQYF
NA TRBJ1-4 TRBV5-4 TRBD1 TGTGCCAGCAGCTCAGGGGGTACAACTAATGAAAAACTGTTTTTT CASSSGGTTNEKLFF
few TRBJ1-2 TRBV5-1 NA TGCGCCAGCAGCTGGGACACGGAGGGCTATGGCTACACCTTC CASSWDTEGYGYTF
NA TRBJ1-4 TRBV15 NA TGTGCCACCAGCAGAGATATACTAAGTCGAGCAACTAATGAAAAACTGTTTTTT CATSRDILSRATNEKLFF
once TRBJ2-3 TRBV24-1 NA TGTGCCACCAGTGATTTGCACACCACAGATACGCAGTATTTT CATSDLHTTDTQYF
once TRBJ1-5 TRBV9 NA TGTGCCAGCAGCGTAGACGGACGGCCGCCCCAGCATTTT CASSVDGRPPQHF
once TRBJ1-6 TRBV5-6 NA TGTGCCAGCAGCCCAGCCGGGGGCCGATATAATTCACCCCTCCACTTT CASSPAGGRYNSPLHF
NA TRBJ2-7 TRBV7-2 NA TGTGCCAGCAGCTCCGTTTTCAGTCAACTAAACTACGAGCAGTACTTC CASSSVFSQLNYEQYF
NA TRBJ1-6 TRBV19 NA TGTGCCAGTAGAGACGACACACTCTCCTATAATTCACCCCTCCACTTT CASRDDTLSYNSPLHF
once TRBJ2-7 TRBV3-1/TRBV3-2 NA TGTGCCAGCAGCCAAAGGGACCGGGGAGGAGAGCAGTACTTC CASSQRDRGGEQYF
NA TRBJ2-1 TRBV11-2 TRBD2 TGTGCCAGCAGCGCCCAGTTTTGGCGGGGGGGGTTGGATGAGCAGTTCTTC CASSAQFWRGGLDEQFF
NA TRBJ1-2 TRBV18 NA TGTGCCAGCTCACCACCTAGCAGGGACTATGGCTACACCTTC CASSPPSRDYGYTF